This T cell receptor beta chain was sequenced for a study of blood T cell repertoires in COVID-19. Study-level information: Researchers got acute and convalescent COVID-19 samples from the United States, Italy and Spain. Sources were T cells, B-cell-depleted T cells, or PBMCs; the material itself was cDNA or gDNA.

Per the original methods: The assay estimated nucleated cells by amplifying reference gene primers. Measured with immunoSEQ multiplex PCR; TCRdb has only the in-frame clones, and not every one. D and trimming were read from the DNA, whereas the V and J calls and clone size are those reported in that table. The sample lists 150,000 to 200,000 clones; about 89% were seen once. This clone appeared once. This TCR was sampled from a man aged 65 to 85 with acute or convalescent COVID-19. Sequencing input: peripheral blood.

The CDR3 loop is CASSQRQGEGTF. Here the CDR3 DNA reads TGTGCCAGCTCACAGCGACAGGGGGAGGGCACCTTC. This chain uses TRBV18 with TRBJ1-2; 9 nucleotides align to TRBD1. Germline V lookup: CDR1 KGHSH, CDR2 LQKENI. V dropped 4 bases and J dropped 13; count of bases not matched to a gene: 7. This CDR3 is built from 12 residues.